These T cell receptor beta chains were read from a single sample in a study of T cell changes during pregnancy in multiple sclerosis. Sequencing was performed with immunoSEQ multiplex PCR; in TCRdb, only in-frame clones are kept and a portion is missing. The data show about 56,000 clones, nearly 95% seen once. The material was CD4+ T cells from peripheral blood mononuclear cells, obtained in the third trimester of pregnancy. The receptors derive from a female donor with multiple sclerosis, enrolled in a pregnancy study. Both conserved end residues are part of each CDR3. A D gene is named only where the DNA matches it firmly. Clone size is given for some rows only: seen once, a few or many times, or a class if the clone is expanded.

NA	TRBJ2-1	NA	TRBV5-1	TGCGCCAGCACCGCAGGGGGGTTGAACAATGAGCAGTTCTTC	CASTAGGLNNEQFF
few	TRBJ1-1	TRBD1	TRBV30	TGTGCCTGGAGAGAGCTGGGGCAGGGGGGAGGTGAAGCTTTCTTT	CAWRELGQGGGEAFF
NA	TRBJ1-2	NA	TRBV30	TGTGCCTGGAGTATGGGCCGAGCTAACTATGGCTACACCTTC	CAWSMGRANYGYTF
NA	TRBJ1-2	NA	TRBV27	TGTGCCAGCAGTTTATCGGGCACCGGCTTCTATGGCTACACCTTC	CASSLSGTGFYGYTF
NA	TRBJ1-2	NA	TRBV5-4	TGTGCCAGCAGCTTGGCCAGGACTAACTATGGCTACACCTTC	CASSLARTNYGYTF
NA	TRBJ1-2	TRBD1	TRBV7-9	TGTGCCAGCAGACCTAGGACAGGAGAGTATGGCTACACCTTC	CASRPRTGEYGYTF
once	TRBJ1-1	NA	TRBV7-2	TGTGCCAGCAGGGGTGGGGGGGCTGGTACTGAAGCTTTCTTT	CASRGGGAGTEAFF
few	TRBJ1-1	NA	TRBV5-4	TGTGCCAGCAGCCCGGGTGGGGGGTTGAACACTGAAGCTTTCTTT	CASSPGGGLNTEAFF
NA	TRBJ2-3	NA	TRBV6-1	TGTGCCAGCAGGAACGAGGGTCTAGCGACAGATACGCAGTATTTT	CASRNEGLATDTQYF
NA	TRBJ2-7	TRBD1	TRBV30	TGTGCCTGGAGAGACAGGGCGAACTACGAGCAGTACTTC	CAWRDRANYEQYF
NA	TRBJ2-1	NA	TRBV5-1	TGCGCCAGCAGCTTGGGCGCACTAGCCTACAATGAGCAGTTCTTC	CASSLGALAYNEQFF
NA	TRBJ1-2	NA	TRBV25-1	TGTGCCAGCAGTGAATTTGGGGGGGTTTGGAATGGCTACACCTTC	CASSEFGGVWNGYTF
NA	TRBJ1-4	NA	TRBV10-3	TGTGCCATCAGTGGGGGGACCCTCGGACAGACAACTAATGAAAAACTGTTTTTT	CAISGGTLGQTTNEKLFF